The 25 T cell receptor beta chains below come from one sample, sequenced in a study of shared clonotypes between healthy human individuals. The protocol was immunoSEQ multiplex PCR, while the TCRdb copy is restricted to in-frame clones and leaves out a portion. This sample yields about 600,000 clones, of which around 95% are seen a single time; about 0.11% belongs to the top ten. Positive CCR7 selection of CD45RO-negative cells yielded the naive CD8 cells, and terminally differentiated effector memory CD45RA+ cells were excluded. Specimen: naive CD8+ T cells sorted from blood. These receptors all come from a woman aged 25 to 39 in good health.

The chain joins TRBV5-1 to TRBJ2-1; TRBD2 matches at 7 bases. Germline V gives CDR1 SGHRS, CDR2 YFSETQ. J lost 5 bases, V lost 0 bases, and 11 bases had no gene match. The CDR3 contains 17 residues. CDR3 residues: CASSLAAGVAVHNEQFF. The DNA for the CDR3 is TGCGCCAGCAGCTTGGCTGCGGGAGTCGCTGTCCACAATGAGCAGTTCTTC.

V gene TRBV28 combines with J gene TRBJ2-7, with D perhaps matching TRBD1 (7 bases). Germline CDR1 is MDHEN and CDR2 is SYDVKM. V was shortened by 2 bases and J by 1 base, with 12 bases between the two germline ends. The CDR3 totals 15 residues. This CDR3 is CASSLGGTVSYEQYF. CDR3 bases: TGTGCCAGCAGTTTAGGGGGGACAGTTTCCTACGAGCAGTACTTC.

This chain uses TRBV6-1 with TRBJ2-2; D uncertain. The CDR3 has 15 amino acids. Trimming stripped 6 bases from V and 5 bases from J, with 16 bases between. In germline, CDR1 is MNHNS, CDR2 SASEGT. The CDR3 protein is CASRGVGRQTGELFF. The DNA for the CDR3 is TGTGCCAGCAGGGGCGTAGGGCGACAAACCGGGGAGCTGTTTTTT.

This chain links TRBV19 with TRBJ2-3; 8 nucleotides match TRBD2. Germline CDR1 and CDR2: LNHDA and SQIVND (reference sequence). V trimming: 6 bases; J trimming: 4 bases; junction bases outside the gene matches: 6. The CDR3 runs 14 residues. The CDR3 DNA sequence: TGTGCCAGTAGCTTAGCGGGGAATCCAGATACGCAGTATTTT. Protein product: CASSLAGNPDTQYF.

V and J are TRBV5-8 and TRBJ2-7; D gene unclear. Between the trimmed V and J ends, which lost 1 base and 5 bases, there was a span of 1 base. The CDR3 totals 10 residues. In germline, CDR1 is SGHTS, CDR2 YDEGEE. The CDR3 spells CASSLNEQYF. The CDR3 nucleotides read TGTGCCAGCAGCTTGAACGAGCAGTACTTC.

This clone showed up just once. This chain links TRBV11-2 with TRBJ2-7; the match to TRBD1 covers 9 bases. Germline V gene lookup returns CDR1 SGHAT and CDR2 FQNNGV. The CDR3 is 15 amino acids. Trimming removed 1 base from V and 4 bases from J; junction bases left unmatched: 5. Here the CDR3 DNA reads TGTGCCAGCAGCTTAGGGGACAGGGCTGGGTACGAGCAGTACTTC. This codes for CASSLGDRAGYEQYF.

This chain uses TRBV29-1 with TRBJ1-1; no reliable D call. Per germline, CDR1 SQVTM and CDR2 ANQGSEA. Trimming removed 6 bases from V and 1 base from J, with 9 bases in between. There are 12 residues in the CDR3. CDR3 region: CSVLRWNTEAFF. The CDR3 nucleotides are TGCAGCGTCCTCCGGTGGAACACTGAAGCTTTCTTT.

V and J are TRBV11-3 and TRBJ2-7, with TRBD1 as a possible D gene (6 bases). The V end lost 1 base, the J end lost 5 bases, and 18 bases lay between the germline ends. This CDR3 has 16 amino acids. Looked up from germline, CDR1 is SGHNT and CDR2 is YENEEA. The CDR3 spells CASSLVGQGKKNEQYF. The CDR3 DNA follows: TGTGCCAGCAGCTTAGTGGGGCAGGGGAAGAAAAACGAGCAGTACTTC.

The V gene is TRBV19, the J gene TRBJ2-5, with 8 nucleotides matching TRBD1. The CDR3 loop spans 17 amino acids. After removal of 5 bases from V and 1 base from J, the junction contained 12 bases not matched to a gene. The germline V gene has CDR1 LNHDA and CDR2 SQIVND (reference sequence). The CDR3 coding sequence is TGTGCCAGTAGTCGAACAGGGGGTCAACCGACCCAAGAGACCCAGTACTTC. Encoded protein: CASSRTGGQPTQETQYF.

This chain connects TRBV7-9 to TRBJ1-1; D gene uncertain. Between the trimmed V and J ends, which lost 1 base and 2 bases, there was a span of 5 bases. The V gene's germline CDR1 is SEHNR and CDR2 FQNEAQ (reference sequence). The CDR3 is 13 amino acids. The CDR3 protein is CASSLVINTEAFF. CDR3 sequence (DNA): TGTGCCAGCAGCTTAGTAATAAACACTGAAGCTTTCTTT.

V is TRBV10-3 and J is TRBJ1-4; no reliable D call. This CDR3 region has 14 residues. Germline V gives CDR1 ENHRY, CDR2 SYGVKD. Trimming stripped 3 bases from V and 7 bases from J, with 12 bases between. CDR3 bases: TGTGCCATCAGTGATCCGGGAATTATTGAAAAACTGTTTTTT. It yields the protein CAISDPGIIEKLFF.

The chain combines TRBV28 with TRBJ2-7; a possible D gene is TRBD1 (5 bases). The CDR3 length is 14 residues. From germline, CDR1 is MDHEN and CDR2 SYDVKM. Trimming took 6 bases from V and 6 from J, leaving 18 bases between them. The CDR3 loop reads CASSSLRALSEQYF. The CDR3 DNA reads TGTGCCAGCAGCTCCCTCAGGGCCCTCTCCGAGCAGTACTTC.

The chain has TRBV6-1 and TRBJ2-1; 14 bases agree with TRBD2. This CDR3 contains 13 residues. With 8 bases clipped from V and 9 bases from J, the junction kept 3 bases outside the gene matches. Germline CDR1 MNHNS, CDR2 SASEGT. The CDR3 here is CASGTSGSFEQFF. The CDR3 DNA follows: TGTGCCAGCGGGACTAGCGGGAGTTTTGAGCAGTTCTTC.

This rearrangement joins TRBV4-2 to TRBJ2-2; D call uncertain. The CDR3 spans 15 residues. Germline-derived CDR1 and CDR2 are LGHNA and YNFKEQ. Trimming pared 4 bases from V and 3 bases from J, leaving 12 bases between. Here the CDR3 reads CASSPLASDTGELFF. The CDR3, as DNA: TGTGCCAGCAGCCCACTGGCTAGTGACACCGGGGAGCTGTTTTTT.

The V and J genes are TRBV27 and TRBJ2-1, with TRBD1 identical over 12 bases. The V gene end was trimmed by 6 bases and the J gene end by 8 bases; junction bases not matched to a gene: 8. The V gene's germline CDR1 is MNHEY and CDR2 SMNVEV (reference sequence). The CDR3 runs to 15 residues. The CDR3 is CASSPGQGALDEQFF. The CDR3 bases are TGTGCCAGCAGCCCGGGACAGGGGGCGCTGGATGAGCAGTTCTTC.

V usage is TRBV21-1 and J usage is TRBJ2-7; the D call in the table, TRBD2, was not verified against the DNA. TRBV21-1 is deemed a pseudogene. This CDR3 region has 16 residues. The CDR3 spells CASSWRRGEGLYEQYF. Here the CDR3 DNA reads TGTGCCAGCAGCTGGCGAAGGGGGGAGGGGTTGTACGAGCAGTACTTC.

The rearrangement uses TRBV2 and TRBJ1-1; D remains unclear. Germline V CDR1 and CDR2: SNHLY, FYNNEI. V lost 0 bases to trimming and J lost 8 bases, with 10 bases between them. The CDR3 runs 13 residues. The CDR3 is CASSEAWAGEAFF. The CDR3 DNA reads TGTGCCAGCAGTGAAGCCTGGGCGGGGGAAGCTTTCTTT.

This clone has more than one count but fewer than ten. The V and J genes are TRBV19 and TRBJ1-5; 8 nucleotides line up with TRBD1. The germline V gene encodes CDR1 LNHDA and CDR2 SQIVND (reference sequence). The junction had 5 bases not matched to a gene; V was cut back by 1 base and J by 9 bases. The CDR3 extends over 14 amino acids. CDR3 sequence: CASSIVQGAPPQHF. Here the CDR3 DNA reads TGTGCCAGTAGTATAGTGCAGGGGGCGCCGCCCCAGCATTTT. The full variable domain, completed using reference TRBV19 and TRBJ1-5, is DGGITQSPKYLFRKEGQNVTLSCEQNLNHDAMYWYRQDPGQGLRLIYYSQIVNDFQKGDIAEGYSVSREKKESFPLTVTSAQKNPTAFYLCASSIVQGAPPQHFGDGTRLSIL.

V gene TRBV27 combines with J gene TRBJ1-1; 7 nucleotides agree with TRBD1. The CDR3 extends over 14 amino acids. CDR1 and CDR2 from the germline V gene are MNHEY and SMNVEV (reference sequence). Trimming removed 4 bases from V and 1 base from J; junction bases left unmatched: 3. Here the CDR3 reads CASSSTGSNTEAFF. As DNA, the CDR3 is TGTGCCAGCAGTTCGACAGGGTCGAACACTGAAGCTTTCTTT.

CDR3 sequence: CASSLDPPRSYEQYF. The CDR3 nucleotides read TGTGCCAGCAGCTTGGACCCTCCTAGGTCCTACGAGCAGTACTTC. The chain uses TRBV5-6 and TRBJ2-5, with D unclear. With the DNA end fitting TRBJ2-7 better, the J assignment may be wrong. The CDR3 runs to 15 residues. From germline, CDR1 is SGHDT and CDR2 YYEEEE.

CDR3 nucleotides: TGTGCCAGCAGTTTAAACAGGGGGCGCGATTATGGCTACACCTTC. This sequence encodes CASSLNRGRDYGYTF. This chain joins TRBV28 and TRBJ1-2; TRBD1 agrees at 9 bases. V trimming: 2 bases; J trimming: 5 bases; junction bases outside the gene matches: 6. This CDR3 has 15 residues. CDR1 is MDHEN and CDR2 is SYDVKM in the germline V gene.

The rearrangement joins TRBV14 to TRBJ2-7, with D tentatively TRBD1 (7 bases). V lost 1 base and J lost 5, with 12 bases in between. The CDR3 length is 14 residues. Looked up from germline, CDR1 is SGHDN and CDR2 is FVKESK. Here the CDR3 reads CASSQVGRGDEQYF. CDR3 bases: TGTGCCAGCAGCCAAGTCGGCAGGGGGGACGAGCAGTACTTC.

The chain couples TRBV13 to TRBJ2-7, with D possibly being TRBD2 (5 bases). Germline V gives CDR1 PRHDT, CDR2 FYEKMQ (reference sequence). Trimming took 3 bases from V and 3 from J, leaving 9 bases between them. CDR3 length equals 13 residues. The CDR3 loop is CASSFEGNYEQYF. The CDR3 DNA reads TGTGCCAGCAGCTTCGAGGGAAACTACGAGCAGTACTTC.

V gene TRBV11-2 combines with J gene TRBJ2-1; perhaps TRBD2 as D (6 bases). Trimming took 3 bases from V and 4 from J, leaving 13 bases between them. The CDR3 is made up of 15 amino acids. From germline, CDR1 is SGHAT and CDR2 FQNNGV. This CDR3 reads CASSFPGGTYNEQFF. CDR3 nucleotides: TGTGCCAGCAGCTTTCCAGGCGGGACTTACAATGAGCAGTTCTTC.

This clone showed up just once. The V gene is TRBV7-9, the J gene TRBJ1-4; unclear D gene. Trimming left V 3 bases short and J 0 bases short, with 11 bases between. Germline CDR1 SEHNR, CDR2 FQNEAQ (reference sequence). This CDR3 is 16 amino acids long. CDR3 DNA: TGTGCCAGCAGCTTCTCCAGGATAACAACTAATGAAAAACTGTTTTTT. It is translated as CASSFSRITTNEKLFF.